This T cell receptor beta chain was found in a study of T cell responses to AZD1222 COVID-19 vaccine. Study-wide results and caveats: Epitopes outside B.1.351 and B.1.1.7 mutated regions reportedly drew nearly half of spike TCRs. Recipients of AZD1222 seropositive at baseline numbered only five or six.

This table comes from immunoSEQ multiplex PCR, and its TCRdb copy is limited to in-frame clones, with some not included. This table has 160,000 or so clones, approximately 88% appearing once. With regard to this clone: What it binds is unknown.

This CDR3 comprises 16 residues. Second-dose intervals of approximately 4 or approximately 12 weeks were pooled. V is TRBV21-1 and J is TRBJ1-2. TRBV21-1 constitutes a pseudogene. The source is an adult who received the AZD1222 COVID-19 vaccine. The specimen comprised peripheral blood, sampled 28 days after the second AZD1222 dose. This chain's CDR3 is CASSKGEVPPHYGYTF. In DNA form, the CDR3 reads TGTGCCAGCAGCAAAGGAGAGGTCCCCCCTCACTATGGCTACACCTTC.